This record covers a single T cell receptor (beta chain). The data stem from a study of technical replicates of blood from several donors. Repertoires were generated with immunoSEQ multiplex PCR, while TCRdb's copy carries only in-frame clones and drops some. Of roughly 51,000 clones listed, roughly 95% were seen once; the top ten hold 4.2%. Material: PBMCs. The receptor was derived from a human donor in good health. Some clones in this sample may be carry-over from other donors' samples.

The chain's CDR3 is CASSGYRGRTGANVLTF. The CDR3 DNA follows: TGTGCCAGCAGCGGCTACAGGGGAAGGACTGGGGCCAACGTCCTGACTTTC. The gene calls are TRBV9 and TRBJ2-6; 7 positions agree with TRBD1. Germline-derived CDR1 and CDR2 are SGDLS and YYNGEE. Unmatched junction bases numbered 8, after V lost 3 bases and J lost 2 bases. CDR3 length: 17 residues. The whole variable domain, remainder taken from reference TRBV9 and TRBJ2-6, is DSGVTQTPKHLITATGQRVTLRCSPRSGDLSVYWYQQSLDQGLQFLIQYYNGEERAKGNILERFSAQQFPDLHSELNLSSLELGDSALYFCASSGYRGRTGANVLTFGAGSRLTVL.